These 3 T cell receptor beta chains were sequenced from one sample in a study of cytomegalovirus exposure and HLA in healthy donors (dated by TCRdb to about 2017). Library preparation employed the immunoSEQ multiplex PCR assay. A mixture of 60 forward primers for TCR Vbeta segments and 13 reverse primers for TCR Jbeta segments was used in the multiplex PCR. TCRdb stores this immuneACCESS table with in-frame sequences only. Part of the clones is absent; in the studies checked, under half of the shortfall reflects unresolved V genes, and no reason is known for the rest. This sample is represented by roughly 190,000 clones; around three quarters of them were singletons. The ten largest clones capture about 2.1% of the sample. The sequencing sample was made of PBMCs. The receptors come from a woman aged 25 to 39 in good health and CMV-seropositive.

This chain joins TRBV5-1 and TRBJ2-7, with D maybe TRBD2 (6 bases). V was shortened by 3 bases and J by 1 base, with 11 bases between the two germline ends. This CDR3 region has 14 residues. Germline assignment: CDR1 SGHRS and CDR2 YFSETQ. The CDR3 spells CASSSGLRSYEQYF. Here the CDR3 DNA reads TGCGCCAGCAGCTCGGGACTGAGGTCCTACGAGCAGTACTTC.

V and J are TRBV7-9 and TRBJ2-2, with TRBD1 matching over 8 bases. Trimming at V came to 3 bases and at J to 6 bases, leaving 6 bases not matched to a gene. This CDR3 contains 15 residues. CDR1 and CDR2 from the germline V gene are SEHNR and FQNEAQ (reference sequence). The CDR3 DNA reads as TGTGCCAGCAGCTTTTTGGACAGGGCCGCCGGGGAGCTGTTTTTT. The encoded protein is CASSFLDRAAGELFF.

The rearrangement links TRBV9 to TRBJ2-7; perhaps TRBD2 as D (5 bases). V lost 4 bases and J lost 5, with 19 bases in between. This CDR3 comprises 15 residues. Looked up from germline, CDR1 is SGDLS and CDR2 is YYNGEE. The CDR3 region is CASSLSPTGIHEQYF. In nucleotides, the CDR3 is TGTGCCAGCAGCTTGTCTCCGACGGGGATCCACGAGCAGTACTTC.